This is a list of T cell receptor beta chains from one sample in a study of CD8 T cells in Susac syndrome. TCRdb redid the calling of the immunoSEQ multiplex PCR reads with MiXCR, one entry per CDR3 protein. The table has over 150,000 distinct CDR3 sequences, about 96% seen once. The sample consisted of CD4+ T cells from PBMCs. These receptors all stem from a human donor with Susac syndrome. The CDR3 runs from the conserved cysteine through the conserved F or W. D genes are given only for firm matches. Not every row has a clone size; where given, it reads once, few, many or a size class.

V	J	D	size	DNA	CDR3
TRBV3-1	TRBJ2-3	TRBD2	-	TGTGCCAGCAGCCCCGGACTAGCGGGGGCCGCAGATACGCAGTATTTT	CASSPGLAGAADTQYF
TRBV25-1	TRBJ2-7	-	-	TGTGCCAGCAGAGGACAGAACTACGAGCAGTACTTC	CASRGQNYEQYF
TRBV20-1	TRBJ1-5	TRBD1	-	TGCAGTGCTACCAGGGGGCATCAGCCCCAGCATTTT	CSATRGHQPQHF
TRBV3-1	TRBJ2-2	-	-	TGTGCCAGCAGCCAAGACCGGGAGCTGTTTTTT	CASSQDRELFF
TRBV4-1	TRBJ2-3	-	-	TGCGCCAGCAGCCTACGGGGTACGCAGTATTTT	CASSLRGTQYF
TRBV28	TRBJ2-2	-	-	TGTGCCAGCAGTTCGGGGGTATTGACCGGGGAGCTGTTTTTT	CASSSGVLTGELFF
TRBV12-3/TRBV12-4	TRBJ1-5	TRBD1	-	TGTGCCAGCAGCCCTGACAGGGACAATCAGCCCCAGCATTTT	CASSPDRDNQPQHF
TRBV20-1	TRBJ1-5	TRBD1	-	TGCAGTGCTCTGTGGGGGCAGGGGGTAAGCAATCAGCCCCAGCATTTT	CSALWGQGVSNQPQHF
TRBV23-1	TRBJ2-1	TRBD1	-	TGCGCCAGCAGTCAAAACCAAGACAGGGGATGGGACAATGAGCAGTTCTTC	CASSQNQDRGWDNEQFF
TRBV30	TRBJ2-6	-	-	TGTGCCTGGATAACTACTGGGGCCAACGTCCTGACTTTC	CAWITTGANVLTF
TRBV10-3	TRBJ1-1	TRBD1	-	TGTGCCAGCAGCCCTCGACAGGGGAACACTGAAGCTTTCTTT	CASSPRQGNTEAFF
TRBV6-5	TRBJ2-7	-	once	TGTGCCAGCAGTTACTCGGCCCAGCGGAGGGGGCAGTACTTC	CASSYSAQRRGQYF
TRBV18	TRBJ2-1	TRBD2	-	TGTGCCAGCTCACCGGAGACTAGCGGACCCCAGTTCTTC	CASSPETSGPQFF
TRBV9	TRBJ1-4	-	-	TGTGCCAGCAGCGTAACCCCGGGGAGGGGCCTTGAAAAACTGTTTTTT	CASSVTPGRGLEKLFF
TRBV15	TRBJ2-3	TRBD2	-	TGTGCCACCAACCGGGGGGGGATGGAAGATACGCAGTATTTT	CATNRGGMEDTQYF
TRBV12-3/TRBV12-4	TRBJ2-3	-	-	TGTGCCAGCAGAGCCCGACAGGGGAGGGCAGATACGCAGTATTTT	CASRARQGRADTQYF
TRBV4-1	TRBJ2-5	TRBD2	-	TGCGCCAGCAGCCATCAACCTCCTAGCGGGACGTACCAAGAGACCCAGTACTTC	CASSHQPPSGTYQETQYF
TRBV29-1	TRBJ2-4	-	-	TGCAGCGTAGAGACAGGTGGGGACATTCAGTACTTC	CSVETGGDIQYF
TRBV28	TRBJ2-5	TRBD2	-	TGTGCCAGCAGCCCACTAGCGGGAGGGCTAAAGACCCAGTACTTC	CASSPLAGGLKTQYF
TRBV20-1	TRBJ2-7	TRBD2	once	TGCAGTGCTGACAGTCGGGCTAGCGGGAGGGCCTACGAGCAGTACTTC	CSADSRASGRAYEQYF
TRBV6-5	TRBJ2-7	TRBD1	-	TGTGCCAGCAGACGGACAGGCGACTACGAGCAGTACTTC	CASRRTGDYEQYF
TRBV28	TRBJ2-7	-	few	TGTGCCAGCAGGAGTTCCTACGAGCAGTACTTC	CASRSSYEQYF
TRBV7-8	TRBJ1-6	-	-	TGTGCCAGCAGCCACCGCCGGGACTCCGGTGGGAATTCACCCCTCCACTTT	CASSHRRDSGGNSPLHF
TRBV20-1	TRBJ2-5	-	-	TGCAGTCTACGAATCCGGGATCCTAATTCCCAGTACTTC	CSLRIRDPNSQYF
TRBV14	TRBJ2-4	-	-	TGTGCCAGCAGCCCAGGACTCATTCAGTACTTC	CASSPGLIQYF
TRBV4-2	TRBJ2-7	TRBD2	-	TGTGCCAGCAGCCCATTCGGCGGGAGGGAGTCCTACGAGCAGTACTTC	CASSPFGGRESYEQYF
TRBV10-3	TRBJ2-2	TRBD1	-	TGTGCCATCAGGGGACAGGGGAGAACCGGGGAGCTGTTTTTT	CAIRGQGRTGELFF
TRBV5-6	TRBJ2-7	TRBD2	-	TGTGCCAGCAGCCCCGCCCCGGGAGGGGGAGAGCAGTACTTC	CASSPAPGGGEQYF
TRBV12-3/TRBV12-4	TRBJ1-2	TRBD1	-	TGTGCCAGCAGTAAGGACAGGGGGCTAGGCTACACCTTC	CASSKDRGLGYTF
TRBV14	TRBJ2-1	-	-	TGTGCCAGCAGCCTGCGTCTGAGCTCCTACAATGAGCAGTTCTTC	CASSLRLSSYNEQFF
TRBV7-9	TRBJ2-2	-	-	TGTGCCAGCAGCCCCGGCGGCGCCCGGGGCGGGGAGCTGTTTTTT	CASSPGGARGGELFF
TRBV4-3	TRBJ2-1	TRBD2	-	TGCGCCAGCAGCCCGCGGCCCGGGACTAGTGAGTTCAGGGATGAGCAGTTCTTC	CASSPRPGTSEFRDEQFF